This T cell receptor beta chain was observed in a study of identical twins. In this sample, this clonotype turned up a few times. The CDR3 is 15 residues long. Deletions cut 0 bases from V and 2 bases from J, with 14 bases between. Germline CDR1 and CDR2: GTSNPN and SVGIG (reference sequence). TCRdb re-called the 5' RACE reads with MiXCR, one entry per CDR3 protein. The sample lists 700,000 or so distinct CDR3 sequences; around 20% were seen once. The sample also formed part of further work on T cells expressing NK-cell markers.

The chain uses TRBV30 and TRBJ2-7; no reliable D call. The specimen sequenced was PBMCs. The clonotype was recovered from a woman younger than 35 in good health. The CDR3 DNA reads TGTGCCTGGAGTGTTGCCCGCGGAAAAACCTACGAGCAGTACTTC. Residues: CAWSVARGKTYEQYF.